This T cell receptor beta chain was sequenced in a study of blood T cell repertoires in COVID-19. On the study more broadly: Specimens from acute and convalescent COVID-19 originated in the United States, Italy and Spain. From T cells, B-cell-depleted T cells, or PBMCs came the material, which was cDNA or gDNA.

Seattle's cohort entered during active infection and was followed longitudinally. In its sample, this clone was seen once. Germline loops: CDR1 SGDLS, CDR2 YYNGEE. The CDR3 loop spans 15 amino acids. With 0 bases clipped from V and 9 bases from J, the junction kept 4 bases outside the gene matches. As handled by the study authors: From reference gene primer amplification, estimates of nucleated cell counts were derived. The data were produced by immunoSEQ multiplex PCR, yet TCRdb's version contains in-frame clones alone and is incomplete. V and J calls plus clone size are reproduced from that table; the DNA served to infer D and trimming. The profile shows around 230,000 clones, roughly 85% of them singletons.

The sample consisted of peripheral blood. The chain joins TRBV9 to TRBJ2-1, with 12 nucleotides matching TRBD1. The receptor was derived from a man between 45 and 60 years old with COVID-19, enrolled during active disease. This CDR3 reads CASSVAGTGGSEQFF. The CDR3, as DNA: TGTGCCAGCAGCGTAGCAGGGACAGGGGGCAGTGAGCAGTTCTTC.